Detailed here is one TCR beta chain. The source of the sample is a study of blood T cell repertoires in COVID-19. Study-level information: Researchers got acute and convalescent COVID-19 samples from the United States, Italy and Spain. T cells, B-cell-depleted T cells, or PBMCs provided the cDNA or gDNA that served as material.

Original handling: Amplified reference gene primers provided the basis for estimating nucleated cell counts. Data came from immunoSEQ multiplex PCR; TCRdb stores just in-frame clones and leaves some out. V and J calls plus clone size are reproduced from that table; the DNA served to infer D and trimming. Among roughly 300,000 clones listed, 85% were seen once. In germline, CDR1 is ENHRY, CDR2 SYGVKD. The CDR3 consists of 18 residues. Trimming cost V 0 bases and J 2 bases; bases outside gene matches: 11. The sequence was collected from a human donor in a cohort sampled during active COVID-19. The sample comprised peripheral blood. The genes are TRBV10-3 and TRBJ2-3; TRBD2 matches 7 bases. CDR3 nucleotides: TGTGCCATCAGTGAGTCGAAGGAGACAGCGGGATACACAGATACGCAGTATTTT. Amino acids: CAISESKETAGYTDTQYF.